These 15 T cell receptor beta chains came from one sample sequenced in a study of molecular identifiers for immune sequencing clone quantification. From the PCR reads, TCRdb called clonotypes with MiXCR, one entry per CDR3 protein. The repertoire holds 460,000 or so distinct CDR3 sequences, about a fifth seen once, with about 0.8% in the top ten. Sample: naive CD8+ T cells from blood, with Jurkat cell RNA spiked in. As to subset: FACS-sorted CD8+CD4-CCR7+CD45RA+ naive T cells. These receptors were obtained from a human donor in good health. Some libraries in this study had Jurkat cell RNA spiked in.

The V and J genes are TRBV27 and TRBJ1-2; D is undetermined. This CDR3 is built from 15 residues. The germline V gene encodes CDR1 MNHEY and CDR2 SMNVEV (reference sequence). Trimming took 4 bases from V and 3 from J, leaving 15 bases between them. The CDR3 protein is CASSSTPPNYYGYTF. For the CDR3, the DNA is TGTGCCAGCAGTTCCACACCCCCCAACTACTATGGCTACACCTTC.

This rearrangement joins TRBV3-1 to TRBJ2-7; 8 nucleotides align to TRBD1. This CDR3 region has 16 residues. Germline assignment: CDR1 LGHDT and CDR2 YNNKEL (reference sequence). V was clipped by 3 bases and J by 12 bases; unmatched bases: 19. The CDR3 is CASSHLGGRGLSEWYF. CDR3 nucleotides: TGTGCCAGCAGCCACCTAGGTGGCAGGGGGCTATCCGAGTGGTACTTC.

The rearrangement uses TRBV20-1 and TRBJ2-5; TRBD2 aligns across 8 bases. Per germline, CDR1 DFQATT and CDR2 SNEGSKA (reference sequence). The CDR3 spans 13 residues. Trimming removed 2 bases from V and 3 bases from J; junction bases left unmatched: 2. CDR3 amino acids: CSARISGEETQYF. The CDR3 DNA is TGCAGTGCTAGAATTAGCGGGGAAGAGACCCAGTACTTC.

The chain employs TRBV2 and TRBJ1-2; D gene ambiguous. Per the germline V gene, CDR1 is SNHLY and CDR2 is FYNNEI. Deletions cut 4 bases from V and 2 bases from J, with 14 bases between. This CDR3 spans 15 amino acids. The CDR3 nucleotides read TGTGCCAGCAGTGGAGCTGGGCTGGGGAACTATGGCTACACCTTC. Encoded protein: CASSGAGLGNYGYTF.

This clonotype was detected many times. The rearrangement uses TRBV9 and TRBJ2-7, with 8 bases that match TRBD2. V shed 0 bases, J shed 1 base, and the junction held 3 bases outside the gene matches. Germline assignment: CDR1 SGDLS and CDR2 YYNGEE. The CDR3 extends over 15 amino acids. CDR3 DNA sequence: TGTGCCAGCAGCGTAGGCGGGGGGAAGTCCTACGAGCAGTACTTC. The encoded protein is CASSVGGGKSYEQYF.

Note on this clonotype: This could be a read error, since a much larger clone is one nucleotide away. V gene TRBV7-9 combines with J gene TRBJ2-2, with D unclear. The CDR3 contains 16 residues. Germline loops: CDR1 SEHNR, CDR2 FQNEAQ (reference sequence). The CDR3 sequence is CASSLGGISLTRELFF. CDR3 DNA sequence: TGTGCCAGCAGCTTAGGTGGGATTTCTCTCACCAGGGAGCTGTTTTTT.

With respect to this clonotype: Being one base from a much bigger clone, this may be a read error. The chain employs TRBV7-6 and TRBJ1-6; no reliable D call. V dropped 8 bases and J dropped 9 bases, with 20 bases sitting between them. The CDR3 is made up of 15 amino acids. Germline V gene data show CDR1 as SGHVS and CDR2 as FNYEAQ. The CDR3 coding sequence is TGTGCCAGCGGCTCTACTGCAACGTCAGGTTCACCCCTCCACTTT. The encoded protein is CASGSTATSGSPLHF.

Notes on this clonotype: A much larger clone differs by one base, so this may be a read error. The chain is built from TRBV6-1 and TRBJ2-3; tentatively, D is TRBD1 (6 bases). The germline gives CDR1 MNHNS, CDR2 SASEGT. This CDR3 region has 17 residues. The germline V and J ends were trimmed by 0 bases and 8 bases, with 21 bases remaining between them. The CDR3 DNA reads as TGTGCCAGCAGTGAAGCGTTTTTCCAGGGGCTTAAGGGTACGCAGTATTTT. Translation: CASSEAFFQGLKGTQYF.

This clonotype was found many times. This sequence joins TRBV10-3 and TRBJ2-5, with 8 bases fitting TRBD1. This CDR3 region has 14 residues. V shed 6 bases, J shed 1 base, and the junction held 4 bases outside the gene matches. Germline-derived CDR1 and CDR2 are ENHRY and SYGVKD. The CDR3 nucleotides are TGTGCCATCAGCCCTGGACAGGGCCAAGAGACCCAGTACTTC. Residues: CAISPGQGQETQYF.

This sequence joins TRBV4-1 and TRBJ2-1; 11 nucleotides match TRBD2. The V segment lost 2 bases and the J segment 2 bases; nucleotides outside the gene matches: 2. Looked up from germline, CDR1 is MGHRA and CDR2 is YSYEKL. The CDR3 covers 16 residues. The CDR3 is CASSQHSGGAYNEQFF. As DNA, the CDR3 is TGCGCCAGCAGCCAACATAGCGGGGGGGCCTACAATGAGCAGTTCTTC.

Note on this clonotype: A clone one base away is much larger, so this may be a read error. The gene calls are TRBV11-2 and TRBJ2-1, with a possible D match to TRBD2 (6 bases). There are 14 residues in the CDR3. Germline V gene sequence: CDR1 SGHAT, CDR2 FQNNGV. Between the trimmed V and J ends, which lost 7 bases and 5 bases, there was a span of 15 bases. The CDR3 coding sequence is TGTGCCAGCAAGAGGACCGGGACTGACAATGAGCAGTTCTTC. Translation gives CASKRTGTDNEQFF. The complete variable domain, with remaining parts taken from reference TRBV11-2 and TRBJ2-1, reads EAGVAQSPRYKIIEKRQSVAFWCNPISGHATLYWYQQILGQGPKLLIQFQNNGVVDDSQLPKDRFSAERLKGVDSTLKIQPAKLEDSAVYLCASKRTGTDNEQFFGPGTRLTVL.

A word on this clonotype: One end of the junction is discordant with germline, which a read error may explain. The genes are TRBV7-9 and TRBJ2-3; TRBD2 aligns across 9 bases. The CDR3 loop spans 17 amino acids. Germline CDR1 SEHNR, CDR2 FQNEAQ (reference sequence). Here the CDR3 DNA reads TGTGCCAGCAGCTTATTCACTAGCGGGCGGGCCACAGATGCGCAGTATTTT. Its protein is CASSLFTSGRATDAQYF.

This clonotype turned up a few times. The chain links TRBV7-6 to TRBJ2-7; TRBD2 is a possible D gene (6 bases). CDR3 size: 15 residues. Trimming took 7 bases from V and 3 from J, leaving 19 bases between them. Germline-derived CDR1 and CDR2 are SGHVS and FNYEAQ. The CDR3 is CASTPGSARGYEQYF. The CDR3 DNA sequence: TGTGCCAGCACCCCCGGCAGTGCGCGGGGCTACGAGCAGTACTTC.

Of note for this clonotype: Given a much more abundant clone one base away, this may be a read error. The V gene is TRBV28, the J gene TRBJ2-3; TRBD2 matches at 11 bases. CDR1 is MDHEN and CDR2 is SYDVKM in the germline V gene. This CDR3 region has 15 residues. The junction had 6 bases not matched to a gene; V was cut back by 8 bases and J by 2 bases. The CDR3: CASGLTSGITDTQYF. Written as DNA, the CDR3 is TGTGCCAGCGGTCTGACTAGCGGGATCACAGATACGCAGTATTTT.

This clonotype turned up a few times. The genes are TRBV20-1 and TRBJ2-7, with 10 bases aligning to TRBD2. CDR1 is DFQATT, CDR2 SNEGSKA, per germline (reference sequence). The CDR3 runs to 15 residues. With 0 bases clipped from V and 5 bases from J, the junction kept 7 bases outside the gene matches. The CDR3, as DNA: TGCAGTGCTAGAGATAGGCTAGCGGGGGTCCACGAGCAGTACTTC. Translation gives CSARDRLAGVHEQYF.